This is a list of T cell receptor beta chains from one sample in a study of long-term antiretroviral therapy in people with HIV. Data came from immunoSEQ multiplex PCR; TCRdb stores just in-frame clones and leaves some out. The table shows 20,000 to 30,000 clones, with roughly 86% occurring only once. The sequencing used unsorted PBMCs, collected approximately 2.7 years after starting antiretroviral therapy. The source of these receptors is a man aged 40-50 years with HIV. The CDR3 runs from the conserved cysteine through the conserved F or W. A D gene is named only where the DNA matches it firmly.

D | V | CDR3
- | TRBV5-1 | CASSPERSTDTQYF
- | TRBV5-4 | CASSAGHNSGANVLTF
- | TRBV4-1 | CASSQAETDFGPQHF
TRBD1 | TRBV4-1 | CASSQVYPGQGEADTQYF
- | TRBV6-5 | CASSYSGGRGNEKLFF
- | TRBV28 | CATIYLGGHYNEQFF
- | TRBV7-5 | CVRSSTGYSGNTIYF
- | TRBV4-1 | CASSQDHVQFEQYF
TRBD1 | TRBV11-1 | CASKGQGAGEKLFF
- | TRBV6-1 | CASSDWRNTEAFF
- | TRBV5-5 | CASSLMAGQFNEKLFF
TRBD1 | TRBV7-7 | CASSAGTGEAYEQYF
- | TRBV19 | CATLKGGTVNTGELFF
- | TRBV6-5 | CASSYMPRVEQYF
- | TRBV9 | CASSELYGYTF
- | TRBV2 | CASSERQGTYNEQFF
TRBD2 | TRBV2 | CARGSSGASETQYF
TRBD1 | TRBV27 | CASSTDRARETQYF
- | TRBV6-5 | CASSWGGRGDTQYF
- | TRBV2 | CASSEGQPNQPQHF
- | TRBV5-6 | CASSLQSGNYGYTF
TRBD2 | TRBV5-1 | CASSFGGVTETQYF